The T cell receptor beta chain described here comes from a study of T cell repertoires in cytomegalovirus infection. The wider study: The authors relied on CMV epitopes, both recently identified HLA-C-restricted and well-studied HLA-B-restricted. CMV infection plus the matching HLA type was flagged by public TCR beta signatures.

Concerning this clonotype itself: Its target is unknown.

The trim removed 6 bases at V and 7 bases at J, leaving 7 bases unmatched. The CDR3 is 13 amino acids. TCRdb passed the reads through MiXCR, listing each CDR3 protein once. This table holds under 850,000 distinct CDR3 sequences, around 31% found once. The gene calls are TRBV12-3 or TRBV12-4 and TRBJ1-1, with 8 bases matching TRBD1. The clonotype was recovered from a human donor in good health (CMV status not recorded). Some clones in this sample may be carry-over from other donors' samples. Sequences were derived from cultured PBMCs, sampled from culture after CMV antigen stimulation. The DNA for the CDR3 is TGTGCCAGCAGAAATACAGGGGGTCTTGAAGCTTTCTTT. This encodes CASRNTGGLEAFF.